A single sample gave rise to the 30 T cell receptor beta chains below, sequenced in a study of blood T cell repertoires in COVID-19 (TCRdb year 2020). Library preparation was by the immunoSEQ multiplex PCR assay. Here the immuneACCESS table is served through TCRdb, limited to in-frame sequences with V and J called. Missing clones are a known gap in these copies; in checked studies unresolved V genes cover under half, and the rest lacks a known reason. The sample table lists 120,000 to 150,000 clones, 70% to 90% of them with a count of one. The ten largest clonotypes hold 8% of the sample. Sequencing was done on a sample of peripheral blood. These receptors were taken from an older woman with COVID-19, enrolled during active disease.

The genes are TRBV10-3 and TRBJ2-2; 8 nucleotides agree with TRBD1. Unmatched junction bases numbered 12, after V lost 2 bases and J lost 4 bases. CDR3 length equals 18 residues. The germline gives CDR1 ENHRY, CDR2 SYGVKD. The CDR3 is CAISESRVRGQATGELFF. The CDR3 DNA is TGTGCCATCAGTGAGAGTAGGGTAAGGGGACAGGCCACCGGGGAGCTGTTTTTT.

This chain joins TRBV24-1 and TRBJ2-5; weak D call: TRBD1 (5 bases). V was shortened by 1 base and J by 0 bases, with 11 bases between the two germline ends. This CDR3 contains 16 residues. Germline V gene sequence: CDR1 KGHDR, CDR2 SFDVKD. The CDR3 reads CATSDFPTDNQETQYF. CDR3 DNA: TGTGCCACCAGTGATTTCCCGACAGACAACCAAGAGACCCAGTACTTC.

The chain uses TRBV5-1 and TRBJ2-5; 11 bases fit TRBD2. CDR1 SGHRS and CDR2 YFSETQ come from the germline V gene. This CDR3 comprises 15 residues. With 4 bases clipped from V and 5 bases from J, the junction kept 7 bases outside the gene matches. In DNA form, the CDR3 reads TGCGCCAGCAGCGATCCTAGCGGGGGGACGGAGACCCAGTACTTC. It encodes CASSDPSGGTETQYF.

V gene TRBV4-1 combines with J gene TRBJ2-4, with 9 bases lining up with TRBD2. The junction had 10 bases not matched to a gene; V was cut back by 1 base and J by 0 bases. CDR3 length: 19 residues. Germline V lookup: CDR1 MGHRA, CDR2 YSYEKL. The CDR3 protein is CASSQGAVAGELAKNIQYF. CDR3 sequence (DNA): TGCGCCAGCAGCCAAGGTGCGGTAGCGGGGGAGCTAGCCAAAAACATTCAGTACTTC.

This chain joins TRBV28 and TRBJ1-5; no clear D gene. CDR1 MDHEN and CDR2 SYDVKM come from the germline V gene. The CDR3 is made up of 11 amino acids. Trimming removed 5 bases at V and 3 bases at J, with 2 bases between. CDR3 loop: CASSLNQPQHF. CDR3 in DNA: TGTGCCAGCAGTCTCAATCAGCCCCAGCATTTT.

The chain uses TRBV6-5 and TRBJ2-3; 7 bases line up with TRBD2. The CDR3 covers 12 residues. Germline CDR1 MNHEY, CDR2 SVGAGI. The CDR3 bases are TGTGTCTCGGGGAGGGGAGCAGATACGCAGTATTTT. Translated: CVSGRGADTQYF.

The gene calls are TRBV5-1 and TRBJ1-5; possible D gene TRBD1, 6 bases. Trimming stripped 7 bases from V and 5 bases from J, with 13 bases between. Germline V lookup: CDR1 SGHRS, CDR2 YFSETQ. The CDR3 has 13 amino acids. The CDR3 region is CASSLQGDQPQHF. The DNA of the CDR3 is TGCGCCAGCTCCTTACAGGGCGATCAGCCCCAGCATTTT.

The rearrangement joins TRBV18 to TRBJ1-5, with 8 bases that match TRBD1. V trimming: 5 bases; J trimming: 2 bases; junction bases outside the gene matches: 8. CDR1 is KGHSH and CDR2 is LQKENI in the germline V gene. CDR3 length equals 16 residues. CDR3 sequence reads: CASSGGDRLGNQPQHF. The CDR3 nucleotides are TGTGCCAGCTCAGGCGGGGACAGGCTGGGCAATCAGCCCCAGCATTTT.

The gene calls are TRBV6-1 and TRBJ1-5; 9 bases align to TRBD1. CDR1 is MNHNS, CDR2 SASEGT, per germline. The CDR3 extends over 15 amino acids. The junction had 3 bases not matched to a gene; V was cut back by 3 bases and J by 3 bases. CDR3 nucleotide sequence: TGTGCCAGCAGTGACCTACAGGGGGCCAATCAGCCCCAGCATTTT. Translated, it gives CASSDLQGANQPQHF.

The rearrangement joins TRBV9 to TRBJ1-2, with 8 bases fitting TRBD1. Per the germline V gene, CDR1 is SGDLS and CDR2 is YYNGEE. The CDR3 loop spans 15 amino acids. J gave up 8 bases and V 5 bases, and 14 bases lay outside the gene matches. Here the CDR3 reads CASRSVSRDRTGYTF. The DNA of the CDR3 is TGTGCCAGCAGATCGGTGTCCCGGGACAGGACCGGCTACACCTTC.

This clone was observed many times. The gene calls are TRBV10-3 and TRBJ1-1; tentative D call: TRBD1 (5 bases). V was shortened by 7 bases and J by 4 bases, with 19 bases between the two germline ends. The CDR3 extends over 15 amino acids. Germline V CDR1 and CDR2: ENHRY, SYGVKD. The CDR3 is CAITEDFGGGTEAFF. CDR3 bases: TGTGCCATCACCGAAGATTTTGGGGGGGGCACTGAAGCTTTCTTT.

This clone was detected once. This chain links TRBV5-4 with TRBJ2-4, with TRBD2 matching 12 bases. This CDR3 is 17 amino acids long. The trim removed 4 bases at V and 8 bases at J, leaving 13 bases unmatched. Looked up from germline, CDR1 is SGHNT and CDR2 is YYREEE (reference sequence). Here the CDR3 DNA reads TGTGCCAGCAGCGATGGACTAGCGGGGACCACCGGGGACATTCAGTACTTC. It is translated as CASSDGLAGTTGDIQYF.

This chain links TRBV11-3 with TRBJ2-1, with no clear D. Per germline, CDR1 SGHNT and CDR2 YENEEA. This CDR3 is built from 14 residues. V was shortened by 0 bases and J by 3 bases, with 6 bases between the two germline ends. CDR3 residues: CASSLDPNYNEQFF. The CDR3 DNA sequence: TGTGCCAGCAGCTTAGATCCCAACTACAATGAGCAGTTCTTC.

The chain combines TRBV6-5 with TRBJ2-6, with a possible D match to TRBD1 (6 bases). Germline CDR1 and CDR2: MNHEY and SVGAGI. Trimming left V 6 bases short and J 3 bases short, with 12 bases between. The CDR3 loop spans 15 amino acids. CDR3: CASSQDRFGANVLTF. The DNA of the CDR3 is TGTGCCAGCAGCCAAGACAGGTTTGGGGCCAACGTCCTGACTTTC.

The gene calls are TRBV6-5 and TRBJ1-2; D remains unclear. Germline V gene lookup returns CDR1 MNHEY and CDR2 SVGAGI. The CDR3 runs to 15 residues. Trimming took 0 bases from V and 1 from J, leaving 9 bases between them. CDR3 sequence reads: CASSYSSGDNYGYTF. CDR3 nucleotide sequence: TGTGCCAGCAGTTACTCGTCCGGGGATAACTATGGCTACACCTTC.

The genes are TRBV6-4 and TRBJ1-2; 8 bases are shared with TRBD1. Germline loops: CDR1 MRHNA, CDR2 SNTAGT. J was trimmed by 7 bases and V by 6 bases; bases with no gene match: 7. The CDR3 has 13 residues. Here the CDR3 DNA reads TGTGCCAGCAGCTCGGACAGGGTTAGTGGCTACACCTTC. Its translation: CASSSDRVSGYTF.

The J gene is TRBJ1-2, the V gene TRBV4-2; 7 bases are shared with TRBD1. Unmatched junction bases numbered 10, after V lost 1 base and J lost 8 bases. The CDR3 is 15 amino acids. Germline V lookup: CDR1 LGHNA, CDR2 YNFKEQ. The DNA of the CDR3 is TGTGCCAGCAGCCAAGCAAGTGTCGACAGGGTCGGCTACACCTTC. It specifies CASSQASVDRVGYTF.

This chain joins TRBV3-1 (or the pseudogene TRBV3-2) and TRBJ2-2; 7 bases agree with TRBD2. The trim removed 9 bases at V and 3 bases at J, leaving 25 bases unmatched. The CDR3 loop spans 20 amino acids. Germline CDR1 is LGHDT and CDR2 is YNNKEL (reference sequence). The CDR3, as DNA: TGTGCCAGGGTAAAGAGGCGACATGCGGGGGACCTCGGGGACACCGGGGAGCTGTTTTTT. This encodes CARVKRRHAGDLGDTGELFF.

This clone was observed once. The rearrangement uses TRBV11-2 and TRBJ1-4, with unresolved D. The CDR3 has 16 amino acids. The germline V gene has CDR1 SGHAT and CDR2 FQNNGV. Trimming left V 1 base short and J 0 bases short, with 9 bases between. The DNA of the CDR3 is TGTGCCAGCAGCTTAGGCAGGCGGGCAACTAATGAAAAACTGTTTTTT. Translation gives CASSLGRRATNEKLFF. The variable domain in full, with the rest retrieved from reference TRBV11-2 and TRBJ1-4, is EAGVAQSPRYKIIEKRQSVAFWCNPISGHATLYWYQQILGQGPKLLIQFQNNGVVDDSQLPKDRFSAERLKGVDSTLKIQPAKLEDSAVYLCASSLGRRATNEKLFFGSGTQLSVL.

The rearrangement links TRBV7-9 to TRBJ2-2; tentative D call: TRBD2 (5 bases). The V and J ends lost 9 bases and 7 bases respectively, with 12 bases between them. There are 12 residues in the CDR3. Germline assignment: CDR1 SEHNR and CDR2 FQNEAQ (reference sequence). CDR3 DNA: TGTGCCAGTAGGCGTGGGAGCGGGGAGCTGTTTTTT. Its translation: CASRRGSGELFF.

The chain employs TRBV4-3 and TRBJ2-5; TRBD1 agrees at 8 bases. CDR3 length: 16 residues. Germline CDR1 and CDR2: LGHNA and YSLEER. Trimming took 2 bases from V and 4 from J; bases not matched to a gene: 9. CDR3 in amino acids: CASSQHGQGMLETQYF. In DNA form, the CDR3 reads TGCGCCAGCAGCCAACACGGACAGGGTATGTTAGAGACCCAGTACTTC.

The V call is TRBV5-4, the J call TRBJ1-2; 7 bases are shared with TRBD1. From germline, CDR1 is SGHNT and CDR2 YYREEE (reference sequence). The V segment lost 4 bases and the J segment 5 bases; nucleotides outside the gene matches: 8. The CDR3 contains 14 residues. CDR3 sequence (DNA): TGTGCCAGCAGCACTGAACAGGGGCGGTATGGCTACACCTTC. Its translation: CASSTEQGRYGYTF.

V and J are TRBV12-5 and TRBJ1-1, with 7 bases lining up with TRBD1. V lost 7 bases to trimming and J lost 4 bases; unmatched junction nucleotides: 6. CDR1 is LGHNT and CDR2 is FRNRAP in the germline V gene. The CDR3 runs 13 residues. The CDR3 region is CASADYRGTEAFF. DNA of the CDR3: TGTGCTAGTGCCGATTACAGGGGCACTGAAGCTTTCTTT.

V gene TRBV6-2 or TRBV6-3 combines with J gene TRBJ1-1; 9 bases map to TRBD1. This CDR3 is built from 14 residues. V lost 2 bases to trimming and J lost 4 bases; unmatched junction nucleotides: 2. Per germline, CDR1 MNHEY and CDR2 SVGEGT. The CDR3 nucleotides read TGTGCCAGCAGTTACATGACAGGGGGCACTGAAGCTTTCTTT. It codes for CASSYMTGGTEAFF.

This chain joins TRBV18 and TRBJ2-7; a possible D gene is TRBD2 (6 bases). V was cut by 6 bases and J by 6 bases, with 21 bases left in between. Germline V CDR1 and CDR2: KGHSH, LQKENI. The CDR3 has 15 residues. CDR3 amino acids: CASSDTQVGRIEQYF. The CDR3 DNA reads as TGTGCCAGCTCGGACACACAGGTGGGGAGGATCGAGCAGTACTTC.

V is TRBV19 and J is TRBJ2-7; 8 bases map to TRBD1. CDR3 size: 15 residues. The junction had 3 bases not matched to a gene; V was cut back by 2 bases and J by 0 bases. Germline V gene lookup returns CDR1 LNHDA and CDR2 SQIVND (reference sequence). The CDR3: CASSINRGASYEQYF. The CDR3 DNA reads as TGTGCCAGTAGTATAAACAGGGGGGCCTCCTACGAGCAGTACTTC.

The chain recombines TRBV7-2 with TRBJ2-7; 7 positions match TRBD2. The germline V gene has CDR1 SGHTA and CDR2 FQGNSA. Trimming removed 4 bases from V and 1 base from J; junction bases left unmatched: 4. This CDR3 is 14 amino acids long. CDR3 amino acids: CASSSSGGSYEQYF. The CDR3 region has the DNA TGTGCCAGCAGCTCCTCGGGGGGTTCCTACGAGCAGTACTTC. Complete variable domain (other parts from reference TRBV7-2 and TRBJ2-7): GAGVSQSPSNKVTEKGKDVELRCDPISGHTALYWYRQSLGQGLEFLIYFQGNSAPDKSGLPSDRFSAERTGGSVSTLTIQRTQQEDSAVYLCASSSSGGSYEQYFGPGTRLTVT.

This clone turned up a few times. This chain connects TRBV6-1 to TRBJ1-6; 7 bases fit TRBD1. The CDR3 is made up of 16 amino acids. The J segment lost 5 bases and the V segment lost 4 bases, leaving 8 bases of the junction unmatched. The germline V gene has CDR1 MNHNS and CDR2 SASEGT. The CDR3 here is CASSGDPGQNNSPLHF. CDR3 DNA: TGTGCCAGCAGTGGGGATCCGGGACAGAATAATTCACCCCTCCACTTT.

The J gene is TRBJ2-5, the V gene TRBV5-1; a weak D match, TRBD2 (5 bases). This CDR3 contains 14 residues. The V end lost 1 base, the J end lost 5 bases, and 12 bases lay between the germline ends. Germline CDR1 is SGHRS and CDR2 is YFSETQ. This CDR3 is CASSLLHPGETQYF. The CDR3 region has the DNA TGCGCCAGCAGCTTGCTCCATCCGGGGGAGACCCAGTACTTC.

The chain combines TRBV5-6 with TRBJ1-2; TRBD1 is a possible D gene (5 bases). Germline loops: CDR1 SGHDT, CDR2 YYEEEE. CDR3 length equals 12 residues. V lost 2 bases and J 8 bases, leaving 10 bases between the germline ends. The CDR3 bases are TGTGCCAGCAGCTTCTCAGGGTTAGGCTACACCTTC. It is translated as CASSFSGLGYTF.